This is a list of T cell receptor beta chains from one sample in a study of beta chain features in type 1 diabetes. The protocol was immunoSEQ multiplex PCR, while the TCRdb copy is restricted to in-frame clones and leaves out a portion. This table has some 360,000 clones, over 8.5% appearing once. Sequencing was performed on central memory CD4+ T cells from blood. All receptors derive from a man aged 25-45 years with type 1 diabetes. The CDR3 runs from the conserved cysteine through the conserved F or W. D genes are given only for firm matches. Size tells how often a clone was seen (once, few, many) or the class of an expanded clone, and some rows leave it out.

j_gene	abundance	v_gene	d_gene	CDR3nt	CDR3aa
TRBJ2-7	few	TRBV2	.	TGTGCCAGCAGTGAAATTTCCGTAGAATGGGAGCAGTACTTC	CASSEISVEWEQYF
TRBJ1-3	.	TRBV7-2	.	TGTGCCAGCAGCTTGGTCTCTGGAAACACCATATATTTT	CASSLVSGNTIYF
TRBJ2-6	few	TRBV7-2	.	TGTGCCAGCATGGGGACCTCTGGGGCCAACGTCCTGACTTTC	CASMGTSGANVLTF
TRBJ1-1	few	TRBV30	.	TGTGCCTGGGGAATGAACACTGAAGCTTTCTTT	CAWGMNTEAFF
TRBJ2-1	.	TRBV7-9	TRBD1	TGTGCCAGCAGCTTAAAAGGGGGCGTCGCCTACAATGAGCAGTTCTTC	CASSLKGGVAYNEQFF
TRBJ2-2	.	TRBV5-1	TRBD1	TGCGCCAGCAGCTCCGGGACAGGGGGCTTATGGTCCGGGGAGCTGTTTTTT	CASSSGTGGLWSGELFF
TRBJ2-7	.	TRBV7-2	.	TGTGCCAGCGGCTCCGACAGGCTCTCCTACGAGCAGTACTTC	CASGSDRLSYEQYF
TRBJ2-4	.	TRBV27	TRBD1	TGTGCCAGCAGAGCACAGACAGGGGGCGCCGGACTAGCCAAAAACATTCAGTACTTC	CASRAQTGGAGLAKNIQYF
TRBJ1-5	few	TRBV27	.	TGTGCCAGCAGCCTCGGTCGTTTTAATCAGCCCCAGCATTTT	CASSLGRFNQPQHF
TRBJ2-1	.	TRBV5-6	TRBD1	TGTGCCAGCGGCAAACCCTCCAGGACAGGGGGAAGGAATGAGCAGTTCTTC	CASGKPSRTGGRNEQFF
TRBJ1-1	.	TRBV25-1	TRBD1	TGTGCCAGCAGTAGACAGGGGACGAACACTGAAGCTTTCTTT	CASSRQGTNTEAFF
TRBJ2-4	few	TRBV7-9	TRBD2	TGTGCCAGCAGCTTAGGGACTAGCGGCAACATTCAGTACTTC	CASSLGTSGNIQYF
TRBJ2-3	.	TRBV2	.	TGTGCCAGCCAAGGTCCCGTAACTAGCACAGATACGCAGTATTTT	CASQGPVTSTDTQYF
TRBJ2-7	.	TRBV28	.	TGTGCCAGCAGTTCCAATTCAGGGGCCGAGCAGTACTTC	CASSSNSGAEQYF
TRBJ2-1	.	TRBV19	.	TGTGCCACTCAAAGCGGGCCGGCTGATAGTAATGAGCAGTTCTTC	CATQSGPADSNEQFF
TRBJ2-1	few	TRBV6-6	.	TGTGCCAGCGCAGGGTACTGGGCAAATGAGCAGTTCTTC	CASAGYWANEQFF
TRBJ1-2	once	TRBV27	.	TGTGCCAGCAGGTCACAGGGATCAGCTAACTATGGCTACACCTTC	CASRSQGSANYGYTF
TRBJ2-2	few	TRBV7-2	TRBD2	TGTGCCAGCAGCTCGGGACTAGTGGACACCGGGGAGCTGTTTTTT	CASSSGLVDTGELFF
TRBJ1-2	.	TRBV18	.	TGTGCCAGCTCACCACCGGGGGTATCTCCGCATTATGGCTACACCTTC	CASSPPGVSPHYGYTF
TRBJ1-2	few	TRBV7-2	TRBD1	TGTGCCAGCAGCTTAGGTCGGGACAGCTACTATGGCTACACCTTC	CASSLGRDSYYGYTF
TRBJ2-3	few	TRBV5-1	TRBD1	TGCGCCAGCAGCATCGGACAGGGAGGAGATACGCAGTATTTT	CASSIGQGGDTQYF
TRBJ2-5	.	TRBV7-9	.	TGTGCCAGCAGCTTTACCCGGGATCCCGAGACCCAGTACTTC	CASSFTRDPETQYF
TRBJ2-1	few	TRBV18	.	TGTGCCAGCTCACCACTCGATGAGCAGTTCTTC	CASSPLDEQFF
TRBJ2-3	few	TRBV4-1	.	TGCGCCAGCAGCCATGACCGATTAGATACGCAGTATTTT	CASSHDRLDTQYF
TRBJ2-7	few	TRBV9	TRBD2	TGTGCCAGCAGTGGTAGCGGGAGTTTGTACGAGCAGTACTTC	CASSGSGSLYEQYF
TRBJ2-3	few	TRBV11-2	.	TGTGCCAGCAGCTTATCGATGACAGCAGATACGCAGTATTTT	CASSLSMTADTQYF
TRBJ2-3	many	TRBV5-1	.	TGCGCCAGCAGCTTGCCCGGGAGAGCATCAGATACGCAGTATTTT	CASSLPGRASDTQYF
TRBJ1-2	.	TRBV28	.	TGTGCCAGCAGGCCTGGACAGCAACGGTATGGCTACACCTTC	CASRPGQQRYGYTF
TRBJ1-4	.	TRBV6-6	TRBD1	TGTGCCAGCAGTCCCAGACAGGGGGCCGGCAAACTGTTTTTT	CASSPRQGAGKLFF
TRBJ2-3	few	TRBV7-9	TRBD2	TGTGCCAGCAGCTTAGCTCCAGCGGGAGGGCTAAGCACAGATACGCAGTATTTT	CASSLAPAGGLSTDTQYF
TRBJ2-3	.	TRBV29-1	.	TGCAGCGTTGTCGGAGGTCTAAAAGATACGCAGTATTTT	CSVVGGLKDTQYF
TRBJ2-1	few	TRBV18	.	TGTGCCAGCTCACTCGATGGGGGGCGTGAGCAGTTCTTC	CASSLDGGREQFF